A selection of T cell receptor beta chains follows, all from one sample in a study of PD-1 blockade in classical Hodgkin lymphoma. Sequencing used immunoSEQ multiplex PCR; TCRdb keeps in-frame clones, though not all of them. The sample records about 41,000 clones, approximately 86% being singletons. Sequencing was performed on peripheral blood mononuclear cells (PBMCs), taken before the second cycle of nivolumab. The receptors were gathered from a human donor with classical Hodgkin lymphoma. Both conserved end residues are part of each CDR3. D genes are given only for firm matches. Part of the rows lack a size; the others show once, few, many or a class for expanded clones.

CDR3 DNA,CDR3 protein,clone size,V gene,J gene,CDR3 length,D gene
TGCGCCAGCAGCCAAGATGTTAGTTCCAACTACGAGCAGTACTTC,CASSQDVSSNYEQYF,once,TRBV4-3,TRBJ2-7,15,-
TGTGCCAGTAGTACTTCTGGACAGGGGCCCTACGAGCAGTACTTC,CASSTSGQGPYEQYF,-,TRBV19,TRBJ2-7,15,TRBD1
TGTGCCAGCAGCGTCTTAACTGGTTTGGATACGCAGTATTTT,CASSVLTGLDTQYF,-,TRBV7-6,TRBJ2-3,14,-
TGCGCCAGCAGCCACACACGTAGGGGGGACTCACCCCTCCACTTT,CASSHTRRGDSPLHF,-,TRBV4-3,TRBJ1-6,15,-
TGTGCCAGCAGCTTTATCGGGGCCGGGGAAAAACTGTTTTTT,CASSFIGAGEKLFF,-,TRBV7-9,TRBJ1-4,14,-
TGTGCCAGCAGGGGGACTAGCGGGATCCACGAGCAGTACTTC,CASRGTSGIHEQYF,once,TRBV28,TRBJ2-7,14,TRBD2
TGTGCCAGCAGCTCTAAACCCGGACAGGGGGCGCGCAATGAGCAGTTCTTC,CASSSKPGQGARNEQFF,once,TRBV11-2,TRBJ2-1,17,TRBD1
TGCGCCAGCAGCCAAGAAGAAGGGAGCCCAGGGGTCCAAGAGACCCAGTACTTC,CASSQEEGSPGVQETQYF,-,TRBV4-1,TRBJ2-5,18,-
TGCGCCAGCAGCTTGTACAGGGGGCGAGGTGGCTACACCTTC,CASSLYRGRGGYTF,-,TRBV5-1,TRBJ1-2,14,TRBD1
TGTGCCAGCAGTTGGGTAGCGGGAGGAGACGAGCAGTACTTC,CASSWVAGGDEQYF,-,TRBV27,TRBJ2-7,14,TRBD2
TGTGCCAGCAGCTCGATGACAGGGGGAAGAACCGGGGAGCTGTTTTTT,CASSSMTGGRTGELFF,-,TRBV11-2,TRBJ2-2,16,TRBD1
TGTGCCAGCAGCTTACGGGGGGCCCCTAGGATGAACACTGAAGCTTTCTTT,CASSLRGAPRMNTEAFF,-,TRBV7-2,TRBJ1-1,17,-
TGTGCCAGTAGTTTTATGGGGCTTCACACCGGGGAGCTGTTTTTT,CASSFMGLHTGELFF,-,TRBV19,TRBJ2-2,15,-
TGTGCCAGCAGCGGTAGCACAGATACGCAGTATTTT,CASSGSTDTQYF,-,TRBV28,TRBJ2-3,12,-
TGTGCCAGCAAAGAACAGAATTCACCCCTCCACTTT,CASKEQNSPLHF,once,TRBV28,TRBJ1-6,12,-
TGCAGTGCTAGAGATTTGTCACCCCTCCACTTT,CSARDLSPLHF,-,TRBV20-1,TRBJ1-6,11,-
TGTGCCAGCAGTTTTGGCATGGACTACGAGCAGTACTTC,CASSFGMDYEQYF,-,TRBV28,TRBJ2-7,13,-
TGTGCCAGCAGCTTGCCGTTTCAGCCCCAGCATTTT,CASSLPFQPQHF,-,TRBV5-8,TRBJ1-5,12,-
TGCGCCAGCAGCAGCCGGGACAAGATCCAAGAGACCCAGTACTTC,CASSSRDKIQETQYF,-,TRBV5-1,TRBJ2-5,15,-
TGTGCCAGTAGTACCGGGACCGGCCAGGGTAATGAAAAACTGTTTTTT,CASSTGTGQGNEKLFF,-,TRBV19,TRBJ1-4,16,-
TGTGCCAGTAGTACCGTCAGGGGTTTTAGTTGCAATGAGCAGTTCTTC,CASSTVRGFSCNEQFF,-,TRBV19,TRBJ2-1,16,-
TGCGCCAGCAGTCGACCACAGGGGAACGAGCAGTACTTC,CASSRPQGNEQYF,-,TRBV23-1,TRBJ2-7,13,TRBD1
TGTGCCAGCAGTTTAGGGGGACTAGCGCTCTCCTACGAGCAGTACTTC,CASSLGGLALSYEQYF,-,TRBV27,TRBJ2-7,16,TRBD2
TGTGCCAGCAGCTTAGACGCACTAGCGGGACAGACCCAGTACTTC,CASSLDALAGQTQYF,once,TRBV7-6,TRBJ2-5,15,TRBD2
TGTGCCAGCAGCTTGATAATAGCGGGTTACTTC,CASSLIIAGYF,-,TRBV5-4,TRBJ2-7,11,TRBD2
TGTGCCAGCAGCTTACAGGGTCCGACTGAAGCTTTCTTT,CASSLQGPTEAFF,-,TRBV7-2,TRBJ1-1,13,-
TGTGCCAGCAGTGAGTACGCGGGTGGTTCCTACGAGCAGTACTTC,CASSEYAGGSYEQYF,-,TRBV6-1,TRBJ2-7,15,-
TGTGCCAGTAGAGATACAGGGGGCCGGCTTGGCTACACCTTC,CASRDTGGRLGYTF,few,TRBV19,TRBJ1-2,14,TRBD1
TGCGCCAGCAGTCAATCTCACGAGAGGGTGCCCCAGCATTTT,CASSQSHERVPQHF,-,TRBV23-1,TRBJ1-5,14,-
TGTGCCAGCAGTCGGGACAGACAAGAGACCCAGTACTTC,CASSRDRQETQYF,-,TRBV2,TRBJ2-5,13,TRBD1
TGCAGCGGCCGGGACGGGGGCTCCTACGAGCAGTACTTC,CSGRDGGSYEQYF,-,TRBV29-1,TRBJ2-7,13,-
TGCAGCGTCACAACCGGCGGCAGAGAGACCCAGTACTTC,CSVTTGGRETQYF,once,TRBV29-1,TRBJ2-5,13,-
TGTGCCAGCAGCAAAGAGAACGGGGGGCACACAGATACGCAGTATTTT,CASSKENGGHTDTQYF,-,TRBV21-1,TRBJ2-3,16,-
TGTGCCAGCAGCAAGACCCTGGTGAATTCCTACGAGCAGTACTTC,CASSKTLVNSYEQYF,-,TRBV7-2,TRBJ2-7,15,-
TGTGCCAGCAGCTTGACCCAGGGGGGACAAGAGACCCAGTACTTC,CASSLTQGGQETQYF,-,TRBV5-4,TRBJ2-5,15,-
TGCAGCGTGACAGGGGGGAACTATGGCTACACCTTC,CSVTGGNYGYTF,-,TRBV29-1,TRBJ1-2,12,TRBD1
TGCGCCAGCAGCCATTCTAGCGGCCCCACAGATACGCAGTATTTT,CASSHSSGPTDTQYF,-,TRBV4-1,TRBJ2-3,15,TRBD2
TGTGCCAGCAGCTTACGGGGGGTCGGGTCCCCCTACGAGCAGTACTTC,CASSLRGVGSPYEQYF,-,TRBV7-3,TRBJ2-7,16,TRBD2
TGTGCCAGCACCCCGGGAGGCCCTGGGTTATTCTATGGCTACACCTTC,CASTPGGPGLFYGYTF,-,TRBV28,TRBJ1-2,16,-
TGTGCCAGCAGCTTATTTCCTGCTTCCTCTGGAAACACCATATATTTT,CASSLFPASSGNTIYF,once,TRBV11-2,TRBJ1-3,16,-
TGCGCCAGCAGCGAACCAGGGTTCTACGAGCAGTACTTC,CASSEPGFYEQYF,few,TRBV5-1,TRBJ2-7,13,-
TGTGCCAGTAGTACCGTCCCCTCTGGGGCCAACGTCCTGACTTTC,CASSTVPSGANVLTF,-,TRBV19,TRBJ2-6,15,-
TGTGCCAGCAGGGACACGGGCGGGAACGAGCAGTACTTC,CASRDTGGNEQYF,-,TRBV6-1,TRBJ2-7,13,-
TGTGCCAGCAGCCCGGCAATGAACACTGAAGCTTTCTTT,CASSPAMNTEAFF,-,TRBV7-6,TRBJ1-1,13,-
TGTGCCAGCAGTTACTCAGGGCAGCTTAGCTATGGCTACACCTTC,CASSYSGQLSYGYTF,-,TRBV6-5,TRBJ1-2,15,-
TGTGCCAGCAGTTTAGTGCCCTCCTACAATGAGCAGTTCTTC,CASSLVPSYNEQFF,-,TRBV28,TRBJ2-1,14,-
TGTGCCAGCAGCCCCTGCCGACAGGGGGTTTTGTGGGATCAGCCCCAGCATTTT,CASSPCRQGVLWDQPQHF,few,TRBV21-1,TRBJ1-5,18,-
TGTGCCATACGACATTCCACAGGGGGATTATTGTACGGCTACACCTTC,CAIRHSTGGLLYGYTF,-,TRBV10-3,TRBJ1-2,16,TRBD1